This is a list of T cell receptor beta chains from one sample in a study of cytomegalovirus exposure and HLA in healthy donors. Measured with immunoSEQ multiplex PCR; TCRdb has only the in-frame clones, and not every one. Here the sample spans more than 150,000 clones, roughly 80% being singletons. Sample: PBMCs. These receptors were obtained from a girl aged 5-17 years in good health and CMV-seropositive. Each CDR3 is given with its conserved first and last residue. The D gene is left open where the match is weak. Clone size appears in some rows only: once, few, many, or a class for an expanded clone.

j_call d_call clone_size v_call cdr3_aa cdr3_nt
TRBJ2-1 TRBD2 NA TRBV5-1 CASSLGGRGNEQFF TGCGCCAGCAGCTTGGGCGGGAGAGGGAATGAGCAGTTCTTC
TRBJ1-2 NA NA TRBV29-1 CSSAEGYGYTF TGCAGCTCCGCGGAGGGGTATGGCTACACCTTC
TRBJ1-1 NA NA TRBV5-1 CASRPRSNTEAFF TGCGCCAGCAGACCCCGGTCGAACACTGAAGCTTTCTTT
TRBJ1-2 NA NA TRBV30 CAWSVRGSRGYGYTF TGTGCCTGGAGTGTACGGGGGAGCCGAGGATATGGCTACACCTTC
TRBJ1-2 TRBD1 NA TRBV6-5 CASTMRSGQHYGYTF TGTGCCAGCACTATGAGATCGGGACAGCATTATGGCTACACCTTC
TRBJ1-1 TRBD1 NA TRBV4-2 CASSPQTGGNTEAFF TGTGCCAGCAGCCCCCAGACAGGGGGAAACACTGAAGCTTTCTTT
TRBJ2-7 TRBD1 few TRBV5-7 CASSSPMGQGYYEQYF TGTGCCAGCAGCTCTCCTATGGGACAGGGCTACTACGAGCAGTACTTC
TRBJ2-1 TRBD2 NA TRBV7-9 CASSLRSREGSYNEQFF TGTGCCAGCAGCTTACGATCGCGGGAGGGCTCCTACAATGAGCAGTTCTTC
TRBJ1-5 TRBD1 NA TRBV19 CASRLTGASNQPQHF TGTGCCAGTAGACTGACAGGGGCAAGCAATCAGCCCCAGCATTTT
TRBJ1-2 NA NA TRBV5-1 CASSFSRENYGYTF TGCGCCAGCAGCTTTAGCAGGGAAAATTATGGCTACACCTTC
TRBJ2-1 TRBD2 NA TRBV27 CASSLSRLAGGSSYNEQFF TGTGCCAGCAGTTTATCCAGACTAGCGGGAGGGAGCTCCTACAATGAGCAGTTCTTC
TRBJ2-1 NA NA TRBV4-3 CASSLADSSSYNEQFF TGCGCCAGCAGCCTGGCGGACAGTAGCTCCTACAATGAGCAGTTCTTC
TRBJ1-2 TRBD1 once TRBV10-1 CASSESGQGVLGYTF TGCGCCAGCAGTGAGTCCGGACAGGGTGTGTTGGGCTACACCTTC
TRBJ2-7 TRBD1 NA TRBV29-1 CSVEQTWTGTRSEQYF TGCAGCGTTGAACAAACCTGGACAGGGACCCGAAGCGAGCAGTACTTC
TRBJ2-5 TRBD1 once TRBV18 CASSPSPPGTGGLETQYF TGTGCCAGCTCACCCTCACCCCCCGGGACAGGGGGCCTGGAGACCCAGTACTTC
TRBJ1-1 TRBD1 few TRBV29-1 CSVLGTGNTEAFF TGCAGCGTTCTAGGGACAGGCAACACTGAAGCTTTCTTT
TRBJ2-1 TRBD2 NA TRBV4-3 CASSQERTSGSRNEQFF TGCGCCAGCAGCCAAGAGAGGACTAGCGGGAGTCGTAATGAGCAGTTCTTC
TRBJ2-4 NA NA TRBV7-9 CAWEASGIQYF TGTGCCTGGGAGGCCTCAGGGATTCAGTACTTC
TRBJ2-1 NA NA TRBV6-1 CASSEGQGPYNEQFF TGTGCCAGCAGTGAAGGGCAGGGTCCATACAATGAGCAGTTCTTC
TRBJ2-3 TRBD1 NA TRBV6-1 CASSEVTGGNTQYF TGTGCCAGCAGTGAAGTTACAGGGGGAAATACGCAGTATTTT
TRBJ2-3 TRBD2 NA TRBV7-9 CASSPQTSGATDTQYF TGTGCCAGCAGCCCCCAAACTAGCGGGGCCACAGATACGCAGTATTTT
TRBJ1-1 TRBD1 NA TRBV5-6 CASSNPDRDTEAFF TGTGCCAGCAGCAATCCTGACAGGGACACTGAAGCTTTCTTT
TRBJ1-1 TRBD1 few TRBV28 CASTDRDTEAFF TGTGCCAGCACAGACAGGGACACTGAAGCTTTCTTT
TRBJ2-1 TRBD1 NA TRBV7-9 CASSILGQGNEQFF TGTGCCAGCAGTATACTGGGACAGGGAAATGAGCAGTTCTTC
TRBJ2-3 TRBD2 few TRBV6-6 CASSLGLAGVTDTQYF TGTGCCAGCAGTTTGGGACTAGCGGGGGTCACAGATACGCAGTATTTT
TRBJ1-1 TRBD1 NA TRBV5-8 CASSSGQINTEAFF TGTGCCAGCAGCTCGGGACAGATTAACACTGAAGCTTTCTTT
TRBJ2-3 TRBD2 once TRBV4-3 CASSQDAGDDTQYF TGCGCCAGCAGCCAAGATGCGGGGGACGATACGCAGTATTTT
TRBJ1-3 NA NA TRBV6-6 CASSPRGGVPGNTIYF TGTGCCAGCAGCCCCCGAGGGGGGGTCCCTGGAAACACCATATATTTT
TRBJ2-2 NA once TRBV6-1 CASSEAAQRELFF TGTGCCAGCAGTGAAGCGGCACAGAGGGAGCTGTTTTTT
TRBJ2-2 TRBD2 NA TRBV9 CASSARVAGSTGELFF TGTGCCAGCAGCGCCCGGGTAGCGGGTAGTACCGGGGAGCTGTTTTTT
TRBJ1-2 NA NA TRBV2 CASSEYGYGYTF TGTGCCAGCAGTGAATACGGTTATGGCTACACCTTC
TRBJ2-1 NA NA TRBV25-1 CASSELFSNSYNEQFF TGTGCCAGCAGTGAATTGTTTTCTAACTCCTACAATGAGCAGTTCTTC
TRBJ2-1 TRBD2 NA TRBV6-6 CASSLAGGNEQFF TGTGCCAGCAGTCTAGCGGGAGGCAATGAGCAGTTCTTC
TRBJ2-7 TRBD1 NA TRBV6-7 CASSYSTGPEQYF TGTGCCAGCAGTTATTCGACAGGGCCCGAGCAGTACTTC
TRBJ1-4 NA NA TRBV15 CATSRGGTNEKLFF TGTGCCACCAGCAGAGGAGGGACTAATGAAAAACTGTTTTTT
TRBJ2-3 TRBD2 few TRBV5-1 CASSMTSGTDTQYF TGCGCCAGCAGCATGACTAGCGGAACAGATACGCAGTATTTT
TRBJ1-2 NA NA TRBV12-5 CASGHRTAPGGPYGYTF TGTGCTAGTGGTCACCGGACTGCGCCGGGTGGTCCATATGGCTACACCTTC
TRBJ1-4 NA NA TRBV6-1 CASSERRGFYEKLFF TGTGCCAGCAGTGAACGCAGGGGCTTTTATGAAAAACTGTTTTTT
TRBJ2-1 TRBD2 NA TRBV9 CASSGGLAGFNEQFF TGTGCCAGCAGCGGGGGACTAGCGGGATTCAATGAGCAGTTCTTC
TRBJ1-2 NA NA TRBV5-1 CASSLTQGYGYTF TGCGCCAGCAGCTTGACGCAGGGCTATGGCTACACCTTC
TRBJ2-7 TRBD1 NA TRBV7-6 CASSAWIQGLPYEQYF TGTGCCAGCAGCGCGTGGATACAGGGGCTCCCCTACGAGCAGTACTTC
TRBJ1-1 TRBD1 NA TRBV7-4 CASSLGRGPEFGKNTEAFF TGTGCCAGCAGCTTAGGGAGGGGGCCTGAGTTCGGGAAGAACACTGAAGCTTTCTTT
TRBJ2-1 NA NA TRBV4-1 CASSQVAGSTGDEQFF TGCGCCAGCAGCCAAGTCGCGGGGTCGACGGGAGATGAGCAGTTCTTC
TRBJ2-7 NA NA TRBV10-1 CASSGTENSEQYF TGCGCCAGCAGTGGGACAGAGAATTCCGAGCAGTACTTC
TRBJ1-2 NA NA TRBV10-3 CAITSQRNYGYTF TGTGCCATCACCTCACAGAGAAACTATGGCTACACCTTC
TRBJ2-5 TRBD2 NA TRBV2 CASRGTGGETQYF TGTGCCTCACGCGGGACGGGGGGGGAGACCCAGTACTTC
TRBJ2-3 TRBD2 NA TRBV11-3 CASSSSGTSGWEDTQYF TGTGCCAGCAGCTCATCCGGGACTAGCGGGTGGGAAGATACGCAGTATTTT
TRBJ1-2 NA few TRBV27 CASSLSAGSLYGYTF TGTGCCAGCAGTTTATCGGCAGGGTCTCTCTATGGCTACACCTTC
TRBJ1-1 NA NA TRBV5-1 CASSSRSTGPNTEAFF TGCGCCAGCAGCTCCCGCTCGACAGGTCCGAACACTGAAGCTTTCTTT
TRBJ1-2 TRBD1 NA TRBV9 CASSVGQAAYGYTF TGTGCCAGCAGCGTCGGACAGGCGGCCTATGGCTACACCTTC
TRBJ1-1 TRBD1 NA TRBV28 CASSSLTGVTEAFF TGTGCCAGCAGTTCTTTGACAGGGGTTACTGAAGCCTTCTTT
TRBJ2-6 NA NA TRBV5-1 CASSFFGTTVSGANVLTF TGCGCCAGCAGCTTCTTCGGGACAACCGTCTCTGGGGCCAACGTCCTGACTTTC
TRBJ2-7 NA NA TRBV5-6 CASSFWNSQVEQYF TGTGCCAGCAGCTTTTGGAACAGCCAGGTCGAGCAGTACTTC
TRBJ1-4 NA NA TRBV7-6 CASSSLQGTNEKLFF TGTGCCAGCAGCTCTTTACAGGGAACCAATGAAAAACTGTTTTTT
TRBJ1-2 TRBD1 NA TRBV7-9 CASSLEAGGRYGYTF TGTGCCAGCAGCTTAGAGGCAGGGGGCAGGTATGGCTACACCTTC
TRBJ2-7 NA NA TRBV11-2 CASSLSSIAGGYEQYF TGTGCCAGCAGCTTAAGCTCGATCGCCGGGGGCTACGAGCAGTACTTC
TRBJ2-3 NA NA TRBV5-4 CASSLVLGSTDTQYF TGTGCCAGCAGCTTGGTTCTCGGTAGCACAGATACGCAGTATTTT
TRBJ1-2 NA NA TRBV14 CASSQAVNYGYTF TGTGCCAGCAGCCAAGCAGTTAACTATGGCTACACCTTC
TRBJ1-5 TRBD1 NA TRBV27 CASSLDRDQPQHF TGTGCCAGCAGTCTGGACAGGGATCAGCCCCAGCATTTT
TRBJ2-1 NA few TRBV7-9 CAADYPLANEQFF TGTGCCGCCGATTATCCCCTAGCGAATGAGCAGTTCTTC